A selection of T cell receptor beta chains follows, all from one sample in a study of OX40 agonist ivuxolimab in advanced cancers. Clones were read by immunoSEQ multiplex PCR, and TCRdb kept only the in-frame ones, dropping some. This table has just over 35,000 clones, about 80% appearing once. The sequencing used CD4+ or CD8+ T cells sorted from blood, collected in a trial of the OX40 agonist ivuxolimab. The receptor set was obtained from an adult with an advanced solid tumor such as melanoma, head and neck, liver or kidney cancer. CDR3s leave out the opening cysteine and the closing phenylalanine or tryptophan.

len: 11; j_gene: TRBJ2-5; v_gene: TRBV11-3; CDR3aa: ASSSQGLETQY
len: 13; j_gene: TRBJ2-3; v_gene: TRBV27; CDR3aa: ASSLGTGHTDTQY
len: 11; j_gene: TRBJ2-7; v_gene: TRBV27; CDR3aa: ASSFGEAYEQY
len: 15; j_gene: TRBJ1-5; v_gene: TRBV2; CDR3aa: ASSEVVGGRSNQPQH
len: 16; j_gene: TRBJ1-1; v_gene: TRBV28; CDR3aa: ASSTTLGRWALNVEAF
len: 12; j_gene: TRBJ1-1; v_gene: TRBV28; CDR3aa: ASSLWGKNTEAF
len: 12; j_gene: TRBJ1-6; v_gene: TRBV5-6; CDR3aa: ASSLGLTNSPLH
len: 13; j_gene: TRBJ2-7; v_gene: TRBV11-2; CDR3aa: ASSLARTSGYEQY
len: 14; j_gene: TRBJ1-5; v_gene: TRBV28; CDR3aa: ASSLWSGRGNQPQH
len: 12; j_gene: TRBJ2-7; v_gene: TRBV27; CDR3aa: ASSLRGTAYEQY
len: 12; j_gene: TRBJ2-7; v_gene: TRBV28; CDR3aa: ASSPGQGPYEQY
len: 12; j_gene: TRBJ1-1; v_gene: TRBV27; CDR3aa: ASSFLFGSTEAF
len: 13; j_gene: TRBJ1-2; v_gene: TRBV12-5; CDR3aa: ASGLVLDRVYGYT
len: 16; j_gene: TRBJ1-2; v_gene: TRBV5-1; CDR3aa: ASSLAGRVHRGLYGYT
len: 13; j_gene: TRBJ2-2; v_gene: TRBV6-1; CDR3aa: ASRELAGGLGELF
len: 9; j_gene: TRBJ2-3; v_gene: TRBV5-6; CDR3aa: ASGTWDTQY
len: 14; j_gene: TRBJ2-1; v_gene: TRBV4-3; CDR3aa: ASSQDFRTDGNEQF
len: 11; j_gene: TRBJ1-2; v_gene: TRBV9; CDR3aa: ASSVGGNYGYT
len: 12; j_gene: TRBJ1-1; v_gene: TRBV4-3; CDR3aa: ASSVHDGNTEAF
len: 12; j_gene: TRBJ2-2; v_gene: TRBV7-6; CDR3aa: ASSPLTNTGELF
len: 16; j_gene: TRBJ2-7; v_gene: TRBV27; CDR3aa: ASSPRTGGKAPRGEQY
len: 11; j_gene: TRBJ1-2; v_gene: TRBV28; CDR3aa: ASSQVQVGGYT
len: 15; j_gene: TRBJ2-3; v_gene: TRBV9; CDR3aa: ASSGDWASGYPDTQY
len: 14; j_gene: TRBJ2-7; v_gene: TRBV6-6; CDR3aa: ASSLPGLAPSYEQY
len: 13; j_gene: TRBJ2-7; v_gene: TRBV5-4; CDR3aa: ASSPGDRASYEQY
len: 13; j_gene: TRBJ2-2; v_gene: TRBV27; CDR3aa: ASSLGRVVAGELF
len: 12; j_gene: TRBJ2-3; v_gene: TRBV29-1; CDR3aa: SVEDQGMTDTQY
len: 12; j_gene: TRBJ1-1; v_gene: TRBV19; CDR3aa: ASSIPGVNTEAF
len: 12; j_gene: TRBJ2-7; v_gene: TRBV7-9; CDR3aa: ASSLFASSYEQY
len: 13; j_gene: TRBJ2-1; v_gene: TRBV28; CDR3aa: ASSLGLAGDYEQF
len: 12; j_gene: TRBJ2-7; v_gene: TRBV7-9; CDR3aa: ASSSTNSAYEQY
len: 10; j_gene: TRBJ2-2; v_gene: TRBV13; CDR3aa: ASSSNTGELF
len: 14; j_gene: TRBJ2-5; v_gene: TRBV7-6; CDR3aa: ASSHTRIQSQETQY
len: 13; j_gene: TRBJ2-7; v_gene: TRBV5-1; CDR3aa: ASSYYRDRTYEQY
len: 6; j_gene: TRBJ2-3; v_gene: TRBV29-1; CDR3aa: SEDTQY
len: 13; j_gene: TRBJ1-2; v_gene: TRBV6-1; CDR3aa: ASRVGQGPNYGYT
len: 14; j_gene: TRBJ2-1; v_gene: TRBV10-3; CDR3aa: AITRYPQSSYNEQF
len: 10; j_gene: TRBJ1-1; v_gene: TRBV19; CDR3aa: ASGTGIAEAF
len: 13; j_gene: TRBJ2-1; v_gene: TRBV7-2; CDR3aa: ASSLEQRGPLEQF
len: 10; j_gene: TRBJ2-7; v_gene: TRBV9; CDR3aa: ASSGTQGEQY
len: 11; j_gene: TRBJ2-3; v_gene: TRBV6-5; CDR3aa: ASSPGERDTQY